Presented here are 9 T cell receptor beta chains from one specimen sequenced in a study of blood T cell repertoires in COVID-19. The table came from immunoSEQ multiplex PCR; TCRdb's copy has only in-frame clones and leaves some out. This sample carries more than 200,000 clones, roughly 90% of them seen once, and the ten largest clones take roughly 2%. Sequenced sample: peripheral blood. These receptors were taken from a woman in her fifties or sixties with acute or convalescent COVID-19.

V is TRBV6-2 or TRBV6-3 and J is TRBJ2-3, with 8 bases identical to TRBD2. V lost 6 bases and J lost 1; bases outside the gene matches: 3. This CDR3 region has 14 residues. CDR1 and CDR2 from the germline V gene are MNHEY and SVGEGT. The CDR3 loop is CASSNGGGTDTQYF. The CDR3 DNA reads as TGTGCCAGCAGCAACGGGGGGGGCACAGATACGCAGTATTTT.

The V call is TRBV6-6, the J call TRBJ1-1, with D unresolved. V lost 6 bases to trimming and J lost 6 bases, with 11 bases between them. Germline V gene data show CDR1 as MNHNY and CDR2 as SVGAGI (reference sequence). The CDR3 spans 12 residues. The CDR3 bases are TGTGCCAGCAGGTTACTCTCGTCTGAAGCTTTCTTT. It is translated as CASRLLSSEAFF.

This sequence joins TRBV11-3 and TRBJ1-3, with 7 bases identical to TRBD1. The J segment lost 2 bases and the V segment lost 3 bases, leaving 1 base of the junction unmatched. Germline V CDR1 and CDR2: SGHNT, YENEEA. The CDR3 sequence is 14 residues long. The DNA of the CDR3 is TGTGCCAGCAGCTTCACAGGGGCTGGAAACACCATATATTTT. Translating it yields CASSFTGAGNTIYF.

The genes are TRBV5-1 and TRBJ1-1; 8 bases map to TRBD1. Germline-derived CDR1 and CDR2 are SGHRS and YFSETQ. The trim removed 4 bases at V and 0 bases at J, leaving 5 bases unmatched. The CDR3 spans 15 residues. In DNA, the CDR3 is TGCGCCAGCAGCCCGACAGGGGACCTGAACACTGAAGCTTTCTTT. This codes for CASSPTGDLNTEAFF.

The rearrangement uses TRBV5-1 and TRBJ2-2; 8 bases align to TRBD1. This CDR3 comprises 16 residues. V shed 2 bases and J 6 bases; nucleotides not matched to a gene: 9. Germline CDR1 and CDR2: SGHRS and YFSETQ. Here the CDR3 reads CASSFSGGVNSGELFF. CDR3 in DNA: TGCGCCAGCAGCTTTTCAGGGGGCGTTAACTCCGGGGAGCTGTTTTTT.

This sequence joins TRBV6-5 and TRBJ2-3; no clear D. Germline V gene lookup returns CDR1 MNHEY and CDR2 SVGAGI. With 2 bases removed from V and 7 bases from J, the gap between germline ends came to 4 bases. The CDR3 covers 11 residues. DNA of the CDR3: TGTGCCAGCAGTTACCAAAATACGCAGTATTTT. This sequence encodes CASSYQNTQYF.

The CDR3 sequence is CASSQGAGQPQHF. The CDR3 DNA sequence: TGTGCCAGCAGTCAGGGGGCGGGTCAGCCCCAGCATTTT. The chain uses TRBV12-3 or TRBV12-4 and TRBJ1-5; 8 nucleotides align to TRBD1. The CDR3 length is 13 residues. J was trimmed by 6 bases and V by 5 bases; bases with no gene match: 3.

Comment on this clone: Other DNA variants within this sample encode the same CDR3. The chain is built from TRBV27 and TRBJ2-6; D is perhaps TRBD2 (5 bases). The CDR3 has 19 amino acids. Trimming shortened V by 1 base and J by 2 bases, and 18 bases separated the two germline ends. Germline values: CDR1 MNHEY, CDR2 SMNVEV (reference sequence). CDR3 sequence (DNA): TGTGCCAGCAGTTTATACGTCCGGGGTTTTACCCCTGGGGCCAACGTCCTGACTTTC. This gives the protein CASSLYVRGFTPGANVLTF.

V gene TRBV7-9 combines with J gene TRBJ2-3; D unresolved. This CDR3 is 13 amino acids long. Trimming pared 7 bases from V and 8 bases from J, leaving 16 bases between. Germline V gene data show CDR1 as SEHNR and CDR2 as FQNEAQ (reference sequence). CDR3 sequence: CASTPLGVGTQYF. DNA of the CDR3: TGTGCCAGCACCCCCTTGGGCGTCGGTACGCAGTATTTT.